Presented here are 28 T cell receptor beta chains from one specimen sequenced in a study of T cell responses to AZD1222 COVID-19 vaccine listed by TCRdb under 2021. What the time point label conveys for this sample: about 28 days (+/-7) after the second vaccine dose. Library generation was performed with the immunoSEQ multiplex PCR assay. Held by TCRdb, this immuneACCESS table contains in-frame sequences only and omits some clones. Under half of the omission traces to an unresolved V gene where checked; the cause of the rest is unknown. This sample has fewer than 85,000 clones in its table, and 70% to 90% of those were observed once. The ten biggest clones cover around 1.3% of the sample. The material was peripheral blood, obtained 28 days after the second AZD1222 dose. The receptors stem from an adult who received the AZD1222 COVID-19 vaccine.

CDR3 nucleotide sequence: TGTGCCAGCAGGGGAACAGGGGGGCACTATGGCTACACCTTC. It encodes CASRGTGGHYGYTF. The chain joins TRBV28 to TRBJ1-2; 8 positions agree with TRBD1. The V gene end was trimmed by 6 bases and the J gene end by 3 bases; junction bases not matched to a gene: 6. Looked up from germline, CDR1 is MDHEN and CDR2 is SYDVKM. This CDR3 has 14 residues.

This chain links TRBV10-2 with TRBJ1-2; TRBD1 might be the D (5 bases). Germline assignment: CDR1 WSHSY and CDR2 SAAADI. The CDR3 is 12 amino acids. V was trimmed by 8 bases and J by 6 bases, leaving 13 bases between them. The DNA for the CDR3 is TGCGCCAGCTTCAGGGCAGACGATGGCTACACCTTC. This encodes CASFRADDGYTF.

The chain has TRBV19 and TRBJ2-3; D is unresolved. There are 10 residues in the CDR3. Germline loops: CDR1 LNHDA, CDR2 SQIVND (reference sequence). The CDR3 protein is CATGTDTQYF. The CDR3 DNA reads as TGTGCGACCGGCACAGATACGCAGTATTTT.

The V gene is TRBV10-2, the J gene TRBJ2-7; D unresolved. Trimming pared 2 bases from V and 2 bases from J, leaving 10 bases between. From germline, CDR1 is WSHSY and CDR2 SAAADI. This CDR3 has 14 residues. The CDR3 region is CASSEGGYTYEQYF. As DNA, the CDR3 is TGCGCCAGCAGTGAGGGTGGCTACACCTACGAGCAGTACTTC.

V and J are TRBV7-9 and TRBJ2-3; D uncertain. Deletions cut 2 bases from V and 7 bases from J, with 7 bases between. Germline CDR1 and CDR2: SEHNR and FQNEAQ (reference sequence). The CDR3 is 12 residues long. CDR3 sequence (DNA): TGTGCCAGCAGCTTAATCGGTTATACGCAGTATTTT. This translates into CASSLIGYTQYF.

The rearrangement links TRBV29-1 to TRBJ2-1, with D uncertain. CDR3 length: 10 amino acids. The germline V gene encodes CDR1 SQVTM and CDR2 ANQGSEA. V gave up 4 bases and J gave up 9 bases, with 7 bases separating them. Here the CDR3 reads CSVGAPEQFF. The CDR3 DNA follows: TGCAGCGTTGGAGCCCCTGAGCAGTTCTTC.

The V and J genes are TRBV5-6 and TRBJ1-1; 10 nucleotides align to TRBD1. Trimming at V came to 3 bases and at J to 6 bases, leaving 8 bases not matched to a gene. The CDR3 has 15 amino acids. CDR1 SGHDT and CDR2 YYEEEE come from the germline V gene. The CDR3 spells CASSYGTGALPEAFF. In DNA form, the CDR3 reads TGTGCCAGCAGCTATGGGACAGGGGCGCTCCCTGAAGCTTTCTTT.

The chain has TRBV5-4 and TRBJ1-2, with D tentatively TRBD1 (6 bases). Per germline, CDR1 SGHNT and CDR2 YYREEE (reference sequence). The CDR3 length is 14 residues. The ends were cut back, 4 bases at V and 6 bases at J, with 16 bases in the middle. CDR3 region: CASSHGGLQNGYTF. The CDR3 DNA is TGTGCCAGCAGCCACGGGGGCCTTCAGAATGGCTACACCTTC.

This chain links TRBV19 with TRBJ2-3; D may be TRBD1 (6 bases). CDR1 and CDR2 from the germline V gene are LNHDA and SQIVND (reference sequence). Trimming removed 5 bases at V and 0 bases at J, with 12 bases between. CDR3 length equals 15 residues. For the CDR3, the DNA is TGTGCCAGTAGTGATAGGGGGTCTAGCACAGATACGCAGTATTTT. Protein: CASSDRGSSTDTQYF.

V gene TRBV4-2 combines with J gene TRBJ1-3; D gene uncertain. V lost 2 bases, J lost 0 bases, and 17 bases lay in between. The CDR3 sequence is 18 residues long. CDR1 is LGHNA, CDR2 YNFKEQ, per germline. The CDR3 loop reads CASSQRRQPVFSGNTIYF. CDR3 coding DNA: TGTGCCAGCAGCCAAAGACGGCAGCCTGTCTTCTCTGGAAACACCATATATTTT.

This chain connects TRBV4-1 to TRBJ2-5; the D gene is possibly TRBD1 (5 bases). The CDR3 sequence is 14 residues long. V lost 1 base and J 5 bases, leaving 11 bases between the germline ends. Germline V gene sequence: CDR1 MGHRA, CDR2 YSYEKL. The CDR3 region has the DNA TGCGCCAGCAGCCAAGTACAGGATTCGGAGACCCAGTACTTC. Its translation is CASSQVQDSETQYF.

This chain joins TRBV9 and TRBJ1-3; 7 positions match TRBD1. J was trimmed by 4 bases and V by 3 bases; bases with no gene match: 7. Germline V CDR1 and CDR2: SGDLS, YYNGEE. This CDR3 spans 15 amino acids. CDR3 protein: CASSDRQGLGNTIYF. In DNA, the CDR3 is TGTGCCAGCAGCGATAGACAGGGCCTAGGAAACACCATATATTTT.

V is TRBV5-1 and J is TRBJ1-4, with 11 bases lining up with TRBD1. The CDR3 contains 16 residues. V was pared by 4 bases and J by 7 bases, with 9 bases of the junction left unmatched. The germline V gene encodes CDR1 SGHRS and CDR2 YFSETQ. CDR3 protein: CASSPDRGPGFEKLFF. DNA for the CDR3: TGCGCCAGCAGCCCGGACAGGGGGCCGGGTTTTGAAAAACTGTTTTTT.

The chain has TRBV3-1 (or the pseudogene TRBV3-2) and TRBJ1-2; no firm D call. CDR1 is LGHDT, CDR2 YNNKEL, per germline (reference sequence). The CDR3 length is 14 residues. Deletions cut 2 bases from V and 8 bases from J, with 15 bases between. The CDR3 is CASSQQAERRGYTF. The CDR3 DNA reads as TGTGCCAGCAGCCAACAGGCGGAGCGGAGGGGCTACACCTTC.

The chain combines TRBV9 with TRBJ2-3, with TRBD1 identical over 7 bases. With V trimmed by 4 bases and J by 4 bases, 0 bases remained unmatched. CDR1 SGDLS and CDR2 YYNGEE come from the germline V gene. The CDR3 loop spans 12 amino acids. CDR3 amino acids: CASSRGPDTQYF. DNA of the CDR3: TGTGCCAGCAGCAGGGGGCCAGATACGCAGTATTTT.

This clone appeared a single time. In DNA, the CDR3 is TGTGCCAGTAGCCATCTAGGACAGGGGGGCTATGGCTACACCTTC. It yields the protein CASSHLGQGGYGYTF. This chain links TRBV19 with TRBJ1-2, with TRBD1 matching 10 bases. The CDR3 length is 15 residues. V dropped 6 bases and J dropped 4; count of bases not matched to a gene: 8. Per germline, CDR1 LNHDA and CDR2 SQIVND (reference sequence).

The genes are TRBV2 and TRBJ1-2; D call uncertain. The germline CDR1 and CDR2 sequences are SNHLY and FYNNEI. The CDR3 consists of 14 residues. Trimming shortened V by 5 bases and J by 1 base, and 11 bases separated the two germline ends. In DNA, the CDR3 is TGTGCCAGCAGTTCGGACGGAAATAACTATGGCTACACCTTC. Its translation is CASSSDGNNYGYTF.

The chain joins TRBV11-3 to TRBJ1-1; D is unclear. The CDR3 runs to 13 residues. Germline values: CDR1 SGHNT, CDR2 YENEEA. The V gene lost 5 bases and the J gene lost 3 bases, with 10 bases spanning the gap. Here the CDR3 DNA reads TGTGCCAGCAGCCTTAACCCGGACACTGAAGCTTTCTTT. It is translated as CASSLNPDTEAFF.

V gene TRBV23-1 combines with J gene TRBJ2-1, with D perhaps matching TRBD2 (7 bases). TRBV23-1 is labeled an ORF, and its function is uncertain. V lost 0 bases to trimming and J lost 6 bases, with 33 bases between them. This CDR3 is 22 amino acids long. The DNA of the CDR3 is TGCGCCAGCAGTCAATCGTCCCCTGCCAGGCGGGGGCATAGGGTACTAGTCAATGAGCAGTTCTTC. Amino acids: CASSQSSPARRGHRVLVNEQFF.

The chain carries TRBV18 and TRBJ2-6; D call uncertain. Germline V gene lookup returns CDR1 KGHSH and CDR2 LQKENI. The V end lost 0 bases, the J end lost 2 bases, and 17 bases lay between the germline ends. CDR3 length: 19 residues. Here the CDR3 reads CASSPPGRQISAGANVLTF. The CDR3 DNA sequence: TGTGCCAGCTCACCACCGGGCAGGCAAATCTCAGCTGGGGCCAACGTCCTGACTTTC.

The chain couples TRBV7-9 to TRBJ1-5; 7 nucleotides match TRBD1. The CDR3 totals 14 residues. Trimming removed 4 bases from V and 3 bases from J; junction bases left unmatched: 3. Germline CDR1 and CDR2: SEHNR and FQNEAQ (reference sequence). The CDR3 nucleotides read TGTGCCAGCAGCTCAACAGGGGACAATCAGCCCCAGCATTTT. It encodes CASSSTGDNQPQHF.

The chain is built from TRBV23-1 and TRBJ2-7; D is possibly TRBD1 (5 bases). TRBV23-1 is marked as an open reading frame, function uncertain. V was cut by 7 bases and J by 1 base, with 20 bases left in between. This CDR3 comprises 16 residues. CDR3 residues: CASMVQGSKGSYEQYF. The CDR3 DNA is TGCGCCAGCATGGTCCAGGGCAGCAAAGGGTCCTACGAGCAGTACTTC.

The V call is TRBV6-6, the J call TRBJ1-1; D is perhaps TRBD1 (6 bases). V was trimmed by 5 bases and J by 4 bases, leaving 14 bases between them. The germline CDR1 and CDR2 sequences are MNHNY and SVGAGI (reference sequence). This CDR3 region has 14 residues. The DNA for the CDR3 is TGTGCCAGCAGTAACAGGGAAGGGGGCACTGAAGCTTTCTTT. Amino acid sequence: CASSNREGGTEAFF.

The chain has TRBV19 and TRBJ1-2; D not resolved. Germline CDR1 and CDR2: LNHDA and SQIVND (reference sequence). CDR3 length: 12 residues. Trimming left V 5 bases short and J 5 bases short, with 9 bases between. CDR3 loop: CASSLGKYGYTF. The DNA for the CDR3 is TGTGCCAGTAGTTTGGGGAAGTATGGCTACACCTTC.

The gene calls are TRBV9 and TRBJ1-2; 7 nucleotides match TRBD1. This CDR3 has 15 residues. Germline V gene lookup returns CDR1 SGDLS and CDR2 YYNGEE. V was clipped by 0 bases and J by 0 bases; unmatched bases: 2. The CDR3 region has the DNA TGTGCCAGCAGCGTAGGACAGGGAGCTAACTATGGCTACACCTTC. Its translation: CASSVGQGANYGYTF.

The chain links TRBV9 to TRBJ1-3; D unclear. The germline V and J ends were trimmed by 4 bases and 4 bases, with 15 bases remaining between them. The length of the CDR3 is 15 residues. Germline loops: CDR1 SGDLS, CDR2 YYNGEE. The CDR3 here is CASSPEGLGGNTIYF. The CDR3 DNA sequence: TGTGCCAGCAGCCCGGAAGGGTTGGGGGGAAACACCATATATTTT.

The CDR3 sequence: CASSTRQGITDTQYF. The CDR3 nucleotides read TGTGCCAGCAGCACCCGACAGGGGATCACAGATACGCAGTATTTT. The chain recombines TRBV7-2 with TRBJ2-3; 8 nucleotides line up with TRBD1. This CDR3 is built from 15 residues. Germline V gives CDR1 SGHTA, CDR2 FQGNSA. After removal of 5 bases from V and 2 bases from J, the junction contained 6 bases not matched to a gene.

This chain joins TRBV4-1 and TRBJ1-3; D might be TRBD1 (5 bases). V was pared by 4 bases and J by 2 bases, with 15 bases between. The CDR3 loop spans 16 amino acids. CDR1 and CDR2 from the germline V gene are MGHRA and YSYEKL. The CDR3 spells CASSLGGEAAGNTIYF. CDR3 nucleotide sequence: TGCGCCAGCAGCCTCGGGGGTGAGGCGGCTGGAAACACCATATATTTT.